This is a list of T cell receptor beta chains from one sample in a study of blood T cell repertoires in COVID-19. This table comes from immunoSEQ multiplex PCR, and its TCRdb copy is limited to in-frame clones, with some not included. The table has around 300,000 clones, around 82% seen once. The source material was peripheral blood. The receptors derive from a woman aged 45 to 65 who had recovered from COVID-19. CDR3s leave out the opening cysteine and the closing phenylalanine or tryptophan.

j_gene,v_gene,CDR3aa
TRBJ1-4,TRBV6-6,ASSFRGQATNEKLF
TRBJ1-5,TRBV5-5,ASSEGTVNQPQH
TRBJ2-1,TRBV4-2,ASSQDTSGGSSYNEQF
TRBJ1-6,TRBV19,ASSIQGSYNSPLH
TRBJ1-6,TRBV7-2,ASSPIQPNERVGSPLH
TRBJ2-1,TRBV10-2,ASSEDNNNEQF
TRBJ1-2,TRBV18,ASSPGDSLYGYT
TRBJ2-7,TRBV5-4,ASSSGLAGGSEQY
TRBJ2-7,TRBV18,ASSPRTSGRPEQY
TRBJ1-2,TRBV14,ASSPGTAYGYT
TRBJ1-5,TRBV27,ASSTLNQPQH
TRBJ2-7,TRBV12-3/TRBV12-4,ASRPETREQY
TRBJ2-1,TRBV19,ASSIGGRGEQF
TRBJ2-4,TRBV21-1,ASSKGDTLAKNIQY
TRBJ1-2,TRBV6-2/TRBV6-3,ASSTPLMTGPDGYT
TRBJ2-3,TRBV30,AWRRTGSDTQY